The present entry profiles one TCR beta chain with its context. The trim removed 3 bases at V and 5 bases at J, leaving 4 bases unmatched. CDR3 length: 14 residues. Germline loops: CDR1 SGHTA, CDR2 FQGNSA. The sample comes from a study of blood T cell repertoires in COVID-19. On the study more broadly: Sites across the United States, Italy and Spain contributed samples from acute and convalescent COVID-19.

Under the authors' procedure: Reference gene primer amplification gave nucleated cell count estimates. Assay: immunoSEQ multiplex PCR; the TCRdb copy retains only in-frame clones and omits some. The V and J calls and clone size come from that table; D and trimming were worked out from the DNA. The repertoire has 200,000 to 250,000 clones, around 80% of them found once; the top ten carry about 12%. The genes are TRBV7-2 and TRBJ2-5; 9 bases map to TRBD1. Sequencing was done on a sample of peripheral blood. This receptor was obtained from a woman in her thirties or forties with acute or convalescent COVID-19. Here the CDR3 DNA reads TGTGCCAGCAGCTTTCGACAGGGGGGCGAGACCCAGTACTTC. Amino acids: CASSFRQGGETQYF.